The 17 T cell receptor beta chains reported below all come from one sample, sequenced in a study of blood T cell repertoires in COVID-19. Repertoires were generated with immunoSEQ multiplex PCR, while TCRdb's copy carries only in-frame clones and drops some. The data hold 210,000 or so clones, with 80% to 90% observed a single time. Sequencing used peripheral blood. Receptors were obtained from a woman aged 50 to 60 with active or convalescent COVID-19.

V is TRBV14 and J is TRBJ2-1, with D possibly matching TRBD1 (5 bases). This CDR3 is 13 amino acids long. V shed 6 bases and J shed 7 bases, with 13 bases lying between them. Germline V lookup: CDR1 SGHDN, CDR2 FVKESK. The CDR3 coding sequence is TGTGCCAGCAGGCTAACGCAGGGTAATGAGCAGTTCTTC. It codes for CASRLTQGNEQFF.

The rearrangement joins TRBV2 to TRBJ1-1; the match to TRBD1 covers 7 bases. The CDR3 loop spans 14 amino acids. The V gene end was trimmed by 5 bases and the J gene end by 3 bases; junction bases not matched to a gene: 6. CDR1 and CDR2 from the germline V gene are SNHLY and FYNNEI. The CDR3 sequence: CASSSSRGDTEAFF. The CDR3 DNA reads as TGTGCCAGCAGTTCTAGCAGGGGGGACACTGAAGCTTTCTTT.

The chain carries TRBV19 and TRBJ2-2; D might be TRBD2 (5 bases). V was shortened by 3 bases and J by 0 bases, with 11 bases between the two germline ends. CDR3 size: 16 residues. CDR1 and CDR2 from the germline V gene are LNHDA and SQIVND (reference sequence). This CDR3 reads CASSMRRQANTGELFF. The CDR3, as DNA: TGTGCCAGTAGTATGAGGAGGCAGGCGAACACCGGGGAGCTGTTTTTT.

The gene calls are TRBV7-6 and TRBJ1-6; no firm D call. The germline CDR1 and CDR2 sequences are SGHVS and FNYEAQ. The CDR3 has 13 amino acids. Trimming took 3 bases from V and 5 from J, leaving 5 bases between them. The CDR3 protein is CASSFRNNSPLHF. Here the CDR3 DNA reads TGTGCCAGCAGCTTCAGGAATAATTCACCCCTCCACTTT.

This rearrangement joins TRBV2 to TRBJ2-1; 7 nucleotides agree with TRBD1. Looked up from germline, CDR1 is SNHLY and CDR2 is FYNNEI. With 6 bases clipped from V and 5 bases from J, the junction kept 4 bases outside the gene matches. This CDR3 region has 13 residues. The chain's CDR3 is CASRRGLNNEQFF. CDR3 bases: TGTGCCAGCAGGAGGGGGCTCAACAATGAGCAGTTCTTC. The complete variable domain, with remaining parts taken from reference TRBV2 and TRBJ2-1, reads EPEVTQTPSHQVTQMGQEVILRCVPISNHLYFYWYRQILGQKVEFLVSFYNNEISEKSEIFDDQFSVERPDGSNFTLKIRSTKLEDSAMYFCASRRGLNNEQFFGPGTRLTVL.

The chain links TRBV3-1 (or the pseudogene TRBV3-2) to TRBJ2-2; a weak D match, TRBD1 (5 bases). With 3 bases removed from V and 5 bases from J, the gap between germline ends came to 16 bases. Germline CDR1 reads LGHDT; CDR2 reads YNNKEL (reference sequence). The CDR3 contains 16 residues. CDR3 nucleotide sequence: TGTGCCAGCAGCCAGTTTACACCGACAGATACCGGGGAGCTGTTTTTT. Its translation: CASSQFTPTDTGELFF.

This clone was observed a few times. The chain links TRBV11-2 to TRBJ1-5; D gene ambiguous. This CDR3 region has 14 residues. CDR1 is SGHAT and CDR2 is FQNNGV in the germline V gene. V lost 0 bases to trimming and J lost 3 bases, with 6 bases between them. As DNA, the CDR3 is TGTGCCAGCAGCTTAGATCTAGCCAATCAGCCCCAGCATTTT. Amino acids: CASSLDLANQPQHF.

The rearrangement links TRBV5-1 to TRBJ2-1, with 7 bases fitting TRBD1. V lost 4 bases and J lost 8; bases outside the gene matches: 12. The CDR3 contains 15 residues. In germline, CDR1 is SGHRS, CDR2 YFSETQ. Written as DNA, the CDR3 is TGCGCCAGCAGCCTGGGTTCTAGGGGGCGGGATGAGCAGTTCTTC. Translation gives CASSLGSRGRDEQFF.

J is TRBJ2-3 and V is TRBV6-5; 9 bases map to TRBD1. The CDR3 has 13 residues. V shed 6 bases, J shed 4 bases, and the junction held 2 bases outside the gene matches. Germline V gives CDR1 MNHEY, CDR2 SVGAGI. CDR3 sequence: CASRRQGADTQYF. The CDR3 DNA sequence: TGTGCCAGCAGAAGACAGGGGGCAGATACGCAGTATTTT.

V gene TRBV7-9 combines with J gene TRBJ2-1, with a possible D match to TRBD1 (5 bases). V gave up 0 bases and J gave up 6 bases, with 6 bases separating them. This CDR3 has 13 residues. Germline assignment: CDR1 SEHNR and CDR2 FQNEAQ (reference sequence). The CDR3 sequence is CASSLAGRNEQFF. CDR3 in DNA: TGTGCCAGCAGCTTAGCGGGGCGCAATGAGCAGTTCTTC. Full variable domain (missing parts from reference TRBV7-9 and TRBJ2-1): DTGVSQNPRHKITKRGQNVTFRCDPISEHNRLYWYRQTLGQGPEFLTYFQNEAQLEKSRLLSDRFSAERPKGSFSTLEIQRTEQGDSAMYLCASSLAGRNEQFFGPGTRLTVL.

The chain links TRBV6-5 to TRBJ1-1; no clear D gene. From germline, CDR1 is MNHEY and CDR2 SVGAGI. V was shortened by 5 bases and J by 8 bases, with 12 bases between the two germline ends. The CDR3 length is 12 residues. The CDR3 loop is CASSRGGREAFF. The CDR3 nucleotides are TGTGCCAGCAGTCGGGGAGGTAGGGAAGCTTTCTTT.

The genes are TRBV27 and TRBJ1-2; TRBD1 agrees at 8 bases. The CDR3 runs to 15 residues. Losses at the gene ends were 5 bases for V and 8 bases for J; bases not matched to a gene: 13. CDR1 MNHEY and CDR2 SMNVEV come from the germline V gene (reference sequence). CDR3 loop: CASSPSSTGGGGYTF. The CDR3 DNA is TGTGCCAGCAGTCCCTCAAGTACAGGGGGGGGAGGCTACACCTTC.

The CDR3 sequence: CAIRGQLTAGELFF. The CDR3 DNA reads TGTGCCATTAGAGGGCAGTTAACCGCCGGGGAGCTGTTTTTT. V gene TRBV10-3 combines with J gene TRBJ2-2, with D possibly TRBD2 on 5 matching bases. The V and J ends lost 9 bases and 6 bases respectively, with 17 bases between them. This CDR3 is 14 amino acids long. The germline V gene encodes CDR1 ENHRY and CDR2 SYGVKD.

The J gene is TRBJ2-5, the V gene TRBV27; D is unresolved. The CDR3 has 16 amino acids. Looked up from germline, CDR1 is MNHEY and CDR2 is SMNVEV (reference sequence). With 5 bases removed from V and 4 bases from J, the gap between germline ends came to 20 bases. Here the CDR3 DNA reads TGTGCCAGCAGTCCCCATATGAGCTCGGTCGGAGAGACCCAGTACTTC. This translates into CASSPHMSSVGETQYF.

The genes are TRBV12-3 or TRBV12-4 and TRBJ1-2; TRBD1 is a possible D gene (6 bases). The germline V and J ends were trimmed by 6 bases and 8 bases, with 16 bases remaining between them. The CDR3 has 13 amino acids. DNA for the CDR3: TGTGCCAGCAGCTCAGGACAGCTCCGCGGCTACACCTTC. Amino acids: CASSSGQLRGYTF.

The J gene is TRBJ1-2, the V gene TRBV10-3; D is uncertain. The CDR3 contains 12 residues. The V gene lost 0 bases and the J gene lost 5 bases, with 4 bases spanning the gap. Germline CDR1 is ENHRY and CDR2 is SYGVKD. CDR3 nucleotides: TGTGCCATCAGTGAGTCACAATATGGCTACACCTTC. Translation: CAISESQYGYTF.

The V and J genes are TRBV6-6 and TRBJ2-5; D is perhaps TRBD1 (6 bases). This CDR3 is 11 amino acids long. The germline V gene has CDR1 MNHNY and CDR2 SVGAGI (reference sequence). V was shortened by 7 bases and J by 5 bases, with 8 bases between the two germline ends. The CDR3 bases are TGTGCCAGCACTACAGGGGAGACCCAGTACTTC. Protein sequence: CASTTGETQYF.